These 3 T cell receptor beta chains were sequenced from one sample in a study of T cell changes during pregnancy in multiple sclerosis. Repertoires were generated with immunoSEQ multiplex PCR, while TCRdb's copy carries only in-frame clones and drops some. The table includes roughly 30,000 clones, approximately 94% detected once. Sample: CD4+ T cells from peripheral blood mononuclear cells, taken in the second trimester of pregnancy. The receptors come from a female donor with multiple sclerosis, enrolled in a pregnancy study.

J is TRBJ1-2 and V is TRBV20-1; no firm D call. CDR1 is DFQATT, CDR2 SNEGSKA, per germline (reference sequence). The V gene lost 6 bases and the J gene lost 1 base, with 6 bases spanning the gap. This CDR3 region has 11 residues. CDR3: CSAPYNYGYTF. The CDR3 nucleotides are TGCAGTGCCCCGTATAACTATGGCTACACCTTC.

V and J are TRBV2 and TRBJ1-4; TRBD1 matches 7 bases. V dropped 6 bases and J dropped 4; count of bases not matched to a gene: 5. This CDR3 region has 14 residues. CDR1 SNHLY and CDR2 FYNNEI come from the germline V gene. The CDR3 sequence: CASRIRDSNEKLFF. In nucleotides, the CDR3 is TGTGCCAGCAGGATCCGGGACAGTAATGAAAAACTGTTTTTT.

The chain carries TRBV9 and TRBJ2-4, with 8 bases that match TRBD1. The CDR3 runs to 14 residues. The J segment lost 9 bases and the V segment lost 0 bases, leaving 5 bases of the junction unmatched. The V gene's germline CDR1 is SGDLS and CDR2 YYNGEE. This CDR3 is CASSVGTGCGIQYF. For the CDR3, the DNA is TGTGCCAGCAGCGTAGGGACAGGGTGCGGCATTCAGTACTTC.